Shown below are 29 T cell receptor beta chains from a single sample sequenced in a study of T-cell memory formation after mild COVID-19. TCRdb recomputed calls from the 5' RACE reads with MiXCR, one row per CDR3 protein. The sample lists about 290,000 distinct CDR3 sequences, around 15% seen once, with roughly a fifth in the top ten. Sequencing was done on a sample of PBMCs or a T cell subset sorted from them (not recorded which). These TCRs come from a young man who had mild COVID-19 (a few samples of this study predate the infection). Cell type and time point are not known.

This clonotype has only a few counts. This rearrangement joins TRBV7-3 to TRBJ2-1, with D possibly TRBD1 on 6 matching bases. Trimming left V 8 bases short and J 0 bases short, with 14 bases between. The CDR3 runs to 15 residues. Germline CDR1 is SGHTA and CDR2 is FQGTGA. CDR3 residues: CASGGGGSSYNEQFF. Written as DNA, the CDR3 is TGTGCCAGCGGGGGTGGGGGCAGCTCCTACAATGAGCAGTTCTTC.

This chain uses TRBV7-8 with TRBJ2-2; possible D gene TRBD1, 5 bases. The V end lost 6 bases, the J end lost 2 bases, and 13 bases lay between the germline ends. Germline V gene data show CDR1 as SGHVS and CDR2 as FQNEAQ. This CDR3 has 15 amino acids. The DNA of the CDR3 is TGTGCCAGCAGACCCGGCAGGGATAACACCGGGGAGCTGTTTTTT. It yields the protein CASRPGRDNTGELFF.

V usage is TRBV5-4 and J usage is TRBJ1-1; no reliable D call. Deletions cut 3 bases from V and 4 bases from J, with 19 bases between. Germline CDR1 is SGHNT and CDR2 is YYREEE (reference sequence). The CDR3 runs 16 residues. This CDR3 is CASSSPEGEMFTEAFF. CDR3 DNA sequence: TGTGCCAGCAGCTCCCCTGAGGGAGAGATGTTCACTGAAGCTTTCTTT.

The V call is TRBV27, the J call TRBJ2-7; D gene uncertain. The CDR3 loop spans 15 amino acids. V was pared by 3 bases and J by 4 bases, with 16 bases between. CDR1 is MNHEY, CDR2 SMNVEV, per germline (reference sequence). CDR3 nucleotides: TGTGCCAGCAGTTTCGCCGCCAAGGCTCCTTACGAGCAGTACTTC. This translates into CASSFAAKAPYEQYF.

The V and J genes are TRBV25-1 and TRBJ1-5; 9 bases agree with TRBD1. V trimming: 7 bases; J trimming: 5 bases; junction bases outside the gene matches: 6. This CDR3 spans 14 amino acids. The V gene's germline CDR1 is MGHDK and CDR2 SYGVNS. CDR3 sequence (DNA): TGTGCCAGCAACACAGGGGGCGAAGATCAGCCCCAGCATTTT. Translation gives CASNTGGEDQPQHF.

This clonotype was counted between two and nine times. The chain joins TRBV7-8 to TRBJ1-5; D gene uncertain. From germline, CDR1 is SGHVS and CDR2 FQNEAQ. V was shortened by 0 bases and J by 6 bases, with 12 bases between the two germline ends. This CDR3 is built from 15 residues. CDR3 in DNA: TGTGCCAGCAGCTTAGCGCTAAGGGTGGGTCAGCCCCAGCATTTT. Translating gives CASSLALRVGQPQHF.

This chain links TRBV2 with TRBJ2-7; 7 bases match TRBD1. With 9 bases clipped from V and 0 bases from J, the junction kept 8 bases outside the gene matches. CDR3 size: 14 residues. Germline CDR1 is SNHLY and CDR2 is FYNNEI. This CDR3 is CASRPGQYSYEQYF. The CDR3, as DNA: TGTGCCAGTAGGCCGGGACAGTACTCCTACGAGCAGTACTTC.

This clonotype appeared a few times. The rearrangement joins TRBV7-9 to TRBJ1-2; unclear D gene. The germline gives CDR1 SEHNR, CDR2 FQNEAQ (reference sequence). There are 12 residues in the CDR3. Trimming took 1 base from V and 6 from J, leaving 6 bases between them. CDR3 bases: TGTGCCAGCAGCTTAGAGTCGAATGGCTACACCTTC. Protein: CASSLESNGYTF.

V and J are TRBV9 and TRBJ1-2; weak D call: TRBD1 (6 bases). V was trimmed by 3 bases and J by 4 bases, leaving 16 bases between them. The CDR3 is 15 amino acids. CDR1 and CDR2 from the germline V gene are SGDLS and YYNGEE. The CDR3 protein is CASSDGQRGSYGYTF. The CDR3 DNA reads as TGTGCCAGCAGCGACGGACAGAGGGGTTCCTATGGCTACACCTTC.

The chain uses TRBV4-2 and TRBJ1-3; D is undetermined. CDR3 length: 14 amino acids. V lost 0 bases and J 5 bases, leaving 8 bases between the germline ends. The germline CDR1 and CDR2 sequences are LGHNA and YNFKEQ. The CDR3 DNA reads TGTGCCAGCAGCCAAGATCTCGGGAGAAACACCATATATTTT. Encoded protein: CASSQDLGRNTIYF.

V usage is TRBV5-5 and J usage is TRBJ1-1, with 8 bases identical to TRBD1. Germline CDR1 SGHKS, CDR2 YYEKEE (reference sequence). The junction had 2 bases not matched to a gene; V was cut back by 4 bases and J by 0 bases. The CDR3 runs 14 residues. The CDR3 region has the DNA TGTGCCAGCAGCCGGGGACAGGTGAACACTGAAGCTTTCTTT. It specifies CASSRGQVNTEAFF.

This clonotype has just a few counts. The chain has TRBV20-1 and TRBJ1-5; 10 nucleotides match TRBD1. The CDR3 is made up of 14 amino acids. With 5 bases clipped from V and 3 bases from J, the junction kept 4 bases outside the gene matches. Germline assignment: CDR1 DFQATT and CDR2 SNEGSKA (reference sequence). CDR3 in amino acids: CSASGTGANQPQHF. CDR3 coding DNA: TGCAGTGCTTCCGGGACAGGGGCCAATCAGCCCCAGCATTTT.

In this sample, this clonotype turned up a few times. CDR3 bases: TGTGCCAGCAGCTCGACAGGGACAAACATTCAGTACTTC. Translated: CASSSTGTNIQYF. The rearrangement joins TRBV5-6 to TRBJ2-4, with 7 bases fitting TRBD1. Trimming cost V 3 bases and J 6 bases; bases outside gene matches: 3. Looked up from germline, CDR1 is SGHDT and CDR2 is YYEEEE. The CDR3 is 13 amino acids.

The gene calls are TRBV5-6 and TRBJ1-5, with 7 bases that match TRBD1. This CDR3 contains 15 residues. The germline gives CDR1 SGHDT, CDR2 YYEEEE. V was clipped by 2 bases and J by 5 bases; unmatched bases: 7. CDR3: CASSFGDREDQPQHF. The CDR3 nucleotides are TGTGCCAGCAGCTTTGGTGACAGGGAGGATCAGCCCCAGCATTTT. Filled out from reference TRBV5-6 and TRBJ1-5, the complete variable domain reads DAGVTQSPTHLIKTRGQQVTLRCSPKSGHDTVSWYQQALGQGPQFIFQYYEEEERQRGNFPDRFSGHQFPNYSSELNVNALLLGDSALYLCASSFGDREDQPQHFGDGTRLSIL.

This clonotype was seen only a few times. The CDR3 loop reads CASSQGLDTEAFF. In DNA form, the CDR3 reads TGTGCCAGCAGCCAGGGTCTTGACACTGAAGCTTTCTTT. The V and J genes are TRBV14 and TRBJ1-1; the D is unclear. V was trimmed by 3 bases and J by 3 bases, leaving 8 bases between them. In germline, CDR1 is SGHDN, CDR2 FVKESK. The CDR3 is 13 amino acids.

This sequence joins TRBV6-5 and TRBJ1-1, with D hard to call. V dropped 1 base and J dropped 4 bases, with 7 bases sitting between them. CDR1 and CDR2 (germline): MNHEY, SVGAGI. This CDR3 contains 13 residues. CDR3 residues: CASSYFTTTEAFF. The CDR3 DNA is TGTGCCAGCAGTTACTTCACAACCACTGAAGCTTTCTTT.

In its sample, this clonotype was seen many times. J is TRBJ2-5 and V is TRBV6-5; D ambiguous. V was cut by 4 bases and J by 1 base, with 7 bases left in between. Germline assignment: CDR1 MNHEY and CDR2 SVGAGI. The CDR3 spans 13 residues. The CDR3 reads CASSFTFQETQYF. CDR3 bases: TGTGCCAGCAGTTTTACTTTCCAAGAGACCCAGTACTTC.

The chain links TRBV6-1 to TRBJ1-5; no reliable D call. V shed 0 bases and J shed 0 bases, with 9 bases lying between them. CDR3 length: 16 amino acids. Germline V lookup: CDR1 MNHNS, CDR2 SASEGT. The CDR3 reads CASSEAKLFSNQPQHF. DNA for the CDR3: TGTGCCAGCAGTGAAGCGAAACTCTTTAGCAATCAGCCCCAGCATTTT.

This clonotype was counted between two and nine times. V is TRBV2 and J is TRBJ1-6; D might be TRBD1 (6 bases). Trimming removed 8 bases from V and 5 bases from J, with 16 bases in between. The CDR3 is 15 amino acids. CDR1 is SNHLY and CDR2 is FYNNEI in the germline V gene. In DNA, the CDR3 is TGTGCCAGCGGCCAACAGGGCTTTAATAATTCACCCCTCCACTTT. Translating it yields CASGQQGFNNSPLHF. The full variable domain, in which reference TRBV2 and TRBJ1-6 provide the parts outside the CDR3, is EPEVTQTPSHQVTQMGQEVILRCVPISNHLYFYWYRQILGQKVEFLVSFYNNEISEKSEIFDDQFSVERPDGSNFTLKIRSTKLEDSAMYFCASGQQGFNNSPLHFGNGTRLTVT.

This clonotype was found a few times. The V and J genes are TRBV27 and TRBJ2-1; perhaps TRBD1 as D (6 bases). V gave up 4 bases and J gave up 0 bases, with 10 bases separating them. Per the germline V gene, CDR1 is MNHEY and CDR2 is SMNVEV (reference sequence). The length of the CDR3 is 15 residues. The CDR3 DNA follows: TGTGCCAGCAGTTCACAGGGTCCCTCCTACAATGAGCAGTTCTTC. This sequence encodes CASSSQGPSYNEQFF.

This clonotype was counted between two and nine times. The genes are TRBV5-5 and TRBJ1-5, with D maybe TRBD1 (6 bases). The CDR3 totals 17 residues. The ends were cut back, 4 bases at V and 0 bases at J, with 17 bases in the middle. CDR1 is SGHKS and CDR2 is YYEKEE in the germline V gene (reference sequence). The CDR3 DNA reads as TGTGCCAGCAGCCCCTGGGGGACATTGAATAGCAATCAGCCCCAGCATTTT. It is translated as CASSPWGTLNSNQPQHF.

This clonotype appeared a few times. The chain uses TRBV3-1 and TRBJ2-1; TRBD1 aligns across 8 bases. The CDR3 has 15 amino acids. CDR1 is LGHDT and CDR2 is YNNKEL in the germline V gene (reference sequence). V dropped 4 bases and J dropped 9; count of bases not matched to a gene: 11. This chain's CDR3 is CASSRFPGQGTEQFF. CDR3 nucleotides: TGTGCCAGCAGCCGCTTCCCCGGACAGGGTACTGAGCAGTTCTTC.

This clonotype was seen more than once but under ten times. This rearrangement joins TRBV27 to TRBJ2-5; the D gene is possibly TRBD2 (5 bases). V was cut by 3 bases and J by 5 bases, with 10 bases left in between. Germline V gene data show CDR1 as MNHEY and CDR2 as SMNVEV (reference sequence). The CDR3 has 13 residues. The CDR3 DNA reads TGTGCCAGCAGTTTTTCGGGATGGGAGACCCAGTACTTC. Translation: CASSFSGWETQYF.

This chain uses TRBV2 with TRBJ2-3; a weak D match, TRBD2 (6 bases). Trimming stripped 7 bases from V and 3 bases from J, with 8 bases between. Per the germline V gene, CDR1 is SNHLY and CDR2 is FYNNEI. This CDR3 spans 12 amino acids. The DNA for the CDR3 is TGTGCCAGCACGGGGGAGACAGATACGCAGTATTTT. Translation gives CASTGETDTQYF.

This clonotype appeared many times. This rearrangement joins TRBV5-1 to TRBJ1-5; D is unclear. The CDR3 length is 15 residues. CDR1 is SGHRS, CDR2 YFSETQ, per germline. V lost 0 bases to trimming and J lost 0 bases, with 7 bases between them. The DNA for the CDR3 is TGCGCCAGCAGCTTGGATGGGGTTAGCAATCAGCCCCAGCATTTT. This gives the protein CASSLDGVSNQPQHF.

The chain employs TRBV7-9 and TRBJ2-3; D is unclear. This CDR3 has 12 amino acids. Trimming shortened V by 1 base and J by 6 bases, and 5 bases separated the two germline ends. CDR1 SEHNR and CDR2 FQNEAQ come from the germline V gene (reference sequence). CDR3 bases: TGTGCCAGCAGCTTAGGAATGGATACGCAGTATTTT. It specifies CASSLGMDTQYF. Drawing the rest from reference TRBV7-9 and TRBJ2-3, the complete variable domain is DTGVSQNPRHKITKRGQNVTFRCDPISEHNRLYWYRQTLGQGPEFLTYFQNEAQLEKSRLLSDRFSAERPKGSFSTLEIQRTEQGDSAMYLCASSLGMDTQYFGPGTRLTVL.

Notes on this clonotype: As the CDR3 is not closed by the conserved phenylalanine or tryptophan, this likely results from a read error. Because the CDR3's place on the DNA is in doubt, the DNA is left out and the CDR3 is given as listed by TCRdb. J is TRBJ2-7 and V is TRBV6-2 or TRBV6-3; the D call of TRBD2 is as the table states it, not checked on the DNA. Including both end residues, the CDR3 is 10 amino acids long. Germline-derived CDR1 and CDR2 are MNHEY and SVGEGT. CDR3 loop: CASSYGAQGD.

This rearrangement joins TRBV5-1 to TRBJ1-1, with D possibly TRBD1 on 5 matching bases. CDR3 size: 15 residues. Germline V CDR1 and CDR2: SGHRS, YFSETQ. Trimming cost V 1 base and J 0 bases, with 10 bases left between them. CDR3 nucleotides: TGCGCCAGCAGCTTGATTTGGGGGATGAACACTGAAGCTTTCTTT. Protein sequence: CASSLIWGMNTEAFF.

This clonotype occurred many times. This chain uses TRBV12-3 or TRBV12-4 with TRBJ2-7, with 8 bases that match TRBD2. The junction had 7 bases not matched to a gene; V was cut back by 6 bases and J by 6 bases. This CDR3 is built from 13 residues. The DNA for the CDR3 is TGTGCCAGCAGACAACCGGGACTAGGCGAGCAGTACTTC. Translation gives CASRQPGLGEQYF.